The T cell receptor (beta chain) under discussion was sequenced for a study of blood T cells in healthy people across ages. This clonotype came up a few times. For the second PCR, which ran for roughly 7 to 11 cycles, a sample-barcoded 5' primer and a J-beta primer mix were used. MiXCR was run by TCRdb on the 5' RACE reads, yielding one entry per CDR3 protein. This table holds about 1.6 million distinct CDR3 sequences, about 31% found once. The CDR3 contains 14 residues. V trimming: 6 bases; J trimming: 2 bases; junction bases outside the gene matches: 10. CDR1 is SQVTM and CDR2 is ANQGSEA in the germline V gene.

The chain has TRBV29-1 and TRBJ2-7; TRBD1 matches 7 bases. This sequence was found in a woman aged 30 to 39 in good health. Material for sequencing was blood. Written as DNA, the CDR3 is TGCAGCGTGAAACCGGGACAGAAGCCCTACGAGCAGTACTTC. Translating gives CSVKPGQKPYEQYF.